The 16 T cell receptor beta chains reported below all come from one sample, sequenced in a study of technical replicates of blood from a few donors. TCRdb's table, derived via immunoSEQ multiplex PCR, lists solely in-frame clones and lacks some. There are tens of thousands of clones in the sample; 94% occur only once, and about 0.39% lies in the top ten. Input material: T cells isolated from PBMCs. These receptors all stem from a human donor in good health.

The chain links TRBV28 to TRBJ2-7; TRBD2 aligns across 10 bases. V shed 6 bases and J 3 bases; nucleotides not matched to a gene: 5. The germline V gene has CDR1 MDHEN and CDR2 SYDVKM. This CDR3 comprises 14 residues. CDR3 bases: TGTGCCAGCAGCAGCGGGAGGGCCTTCTACGAGCAGTACTTC. Protein product: CASSSGRAFYEQYF. The whole variable domain, filled in from reference TRBV28 and TRBJ2-7, reads DVKVTQSSRYLVKRTGEKVFLECVQDMDHENMFWYRQDPGLGLRLIYFSYDVKMKEKGDIPEGYSVSREKKERFSLILESASTNQTSMYLCASSSGRAFYEQYFGPGTRLTVT.

CDR3 sequence reads: CASSILGEANTEAFF. CDR3 coding DNA: TGTGCCAGTAGTATCCTAGGGGAGGCGAACACTGAAGCTTTCTTT. The chain combines TRBV19 with TRBJ1-1, with D possibly being TRBD1 (5 bases). V was clipped by 3 bases and J by 1 base, with 12 bases between them. Germline V gene data show CDR1 as LNHDA and CDR2 as SQIVND (reference sequence). This CDR3 region has 15 residues.

The CDR3 DNA sequence: TGTGCCAGCAGCTTCAGTAGACAGGGGAACACTGAAGCTTTCTTT. Translation: CASSFSRQGNTEAFF. The chain couples TRBV7-9 to TRBJ1-1; 7 bases are shared with TRBD1. Germline V CDR1 and CDR2: SEHNR, FQNEAQ (reference sequence). The CDR3 extends over 15 amino acids. Trimming cost V 3 bases and J 1 base; bases outside gene matches: 5. The complete variable domain, with remaining parts taken from reference TRBV7-9 and TRBJ1-1, reads DTGVSQNPRHKITKRGQNVTFRCDPISEHNRLYWYRQTLGQGPEFLTYFQNEAQLEKSRLLSDRFSAERPKGSFSTLEIQRTEQGDSAMYLCASSFSRQGNTEAFFGQGTRLTVV.

The chain couples TRBV28 to TRBJ2-2; maybe TRBD2 (6 bases). The CDR3 is 14 amino acids. Trimming stripped 6 bases from V and 3 bases from J, with 11 bases between. The germline CDR1 and CDR2 sequences are MDHEN and SYDVKM. The CDR3 DNA reads as TGTGCCAGCAGGGAGGGCCGCGACACCGGGGAGCTGTTTTTT. Translation gives CASREGRDTGELFF.

The chain recombines TRBV11-2 with TRBJ2-7, with TRBD1 matching 7 bases. V shed 5 bases and J 3 bases; nucleotides not matched to a gene: 10. This CDR3 is built from 15 residues. Germline V gene data show CDR1 as SGHAT and CDR2 as FQNNGV. DNA of the CDR3: TGTGCCAGCAGCCGGGACAGTCCTAGCTACTACGAGCAGTACTTC. This translates into CASSRDSPSYYEQYF.

The chain recombines TRBV28 with TRBJ1-1, with a weak D call TRBD1 (6 bases). This CDR3 comprises 19 residues. The ends were cut back, 1 base at V and 3 bases at J, with 24 bases in the middle. Germline V gives CDR1 MDHEN, CDR2 SYDVKM. The CDR3 DNA is TGTGCCAGCAGTTTATCTTGGGGGGGGGCTCCTGAGAGGGACACTGAAGCTTTCTTT. Its protein is CASSLSWGGAPERDTEAFF.

CDR3 bases: TGTGCCAGCAAAAATCGGCCAACAGTAGATGAAAAACTGTTTTTT. Encoded protein: CASKNRPTVDEKLFF. The J gene is TRBJ1-4, the V gene TRBV27; D is unclear. The CDR3 has 15 residues. Trimming stripped 7 bases from V and 6 bases from J, with 18 bases between. The germline V gene encodes CDR1 MNHEY and CDR2 SMNVEV (reference sequence).

This clone was observed a single time. The chain employs TRBV5-4 and TRBJ1-2; the D gene is possibly TRBD1 (5 bases). The CDR3 spans 14 residues. Trimming left V 7 bases short and J 4 bases short, with 17 bases between. The germline CDR1 and CDR2 sequences are SGHNT and YYREEE (reference sequence). The CDR3 DNA sequence: TGTGCCAGCGGAACTCAGGGAACCCTCTATGGCTACACCTTC. Translation: CASGTQGTLYGYTF.

The gene calls are TRBV4-1 and TRBJ2-3; D might be TRBD2 (5 bases). The CDR3 sequence is 16 residues long. Germline values: CDR1 MGHRA, CDR2 YSYEKL. V lost 0 bases and J lost 1, with 11 bases in between. The CDR3 region is CASSQDTSGRTDTQYF. The CDR3 nucleotides are TGCGCCAGCAGCCAAGACACCAGCGGACGCACAGATACGCAGTATTTT.

The chain links TRBV28 to TRBJ2-2; D unclear. The germline V and J ends were trimmed by 8 bases and 3 bases, with 10 bases remaining between them. This CDR3 has 13 residues. Per the germline V gene, CDR1 is MDHEN and CDR2 is SYDVKM. CDR3 residues: CASSTSYTGELFF. The CDR3 nucleotides are TGTGCCAGCTCGACAAGCTACACCGGGGAGCTGTTTTTT. Full variable domain (rest looked up from reference TRBV28 and TRBJ2-2): DVKVTQSSRYLVKRTGEKVFLECVQDMDHENMFWYRQDPGLGLRLIYFSYDVKMKEKGDIPEGYSVSREKKERFSLILESASTNQTSMYLCASSTSYTGELFFGEGSRLTVL.

This rearrangement joins TRBV6-5 to TRBJ2-7; D perhaps matches TRBD2 (5 bases). Per the germline V gene, CDR1 is MNHEY and CDR2 is SVGAGI. The CDR3 extends over 12 amino acids. V lost 7 bases to trimming and J lost 6 bases, with 13 bases between them. The CDR3 protein is CASTSVGSEQYF. The CDR3 nucleotides are TGTGCCAGCACCTCTGTGGGGAGCGAGCAGTACTTC.

The V call is TRBV7-3, the J call TRBJ2-3; 7 positions match TRBD2. Germline CDR1 reads SGHTA; CDR2 reads FQGTGA. V shed 5 bases, J shed 0 bases, and the junction held 2 bases outside the gene matches. The CDR3 spans 14 residues. In nucleotides, the CDR3 is TGTGCCAGCAGCCCTAGCGGCAGCACAGATACGCAGTATTTT. Its translation: CASSPSGSTDTQYF.

The chain has TRBV2 and TRBJ2-7, with D maybe TRBD2 (6 bases). CDR3 size: 13 residues. Between the trimmed V and J ends, which lost 6 bases and 5 bases, there was a span of 14 bases. CDR1 and CDR2 from the germline V gene are SNHLY and FYNNEI. In DNA form, the CDR3 reads TGTGCCAGCAGGCTAGCGATTCCCCACGAGCAGTACTTC. This codes for CASRLAIPHEQYF.

V usage is TRBV7-9 and J usage is TRBJ1-5, with TRBD1 matching 7 bases. This CDR3 comprises 12 residues. The J segment lost 8 bases and the V segment lost 4 bases, leaving 2 bases of the junction unmatched. Germline V CDR1 and CDR2: SEHNR, FQNEAQ (reference sequence). CDR3 region: CASSWQGEPQHF. DNA for the CDR3: TGTGCCAGCAGCTGGCAGGGGGAGCCCCAGCATTTT.

The chain links TRBV7-2 to TRBJ2-2; D is ambiguous. The CDR3 length is 15 residues. Trimming took off 0 bases at V and 4 bases at J, with 9 bases between the two ends. Germline CDR1 is SGHTA and CDR2 is FQGNSA. CDR3 in amino acids: CASSLAFAGTGELFF. CDR3 DNA sequence: TGTGCCAGCAGCTTAGCGTTTGCAGGCACCGGGGAGCTGTTTTTT. Full variable domain (remainder filled in from reference TRBV7-2 and TRBJ2-2): GAGVSQSPSNKVTEKGKDVELRCDPISGHTALYWYRQSLGQGLEFLIYFQGNSAPDKSGLPSDRFSAERTGGSVSTLTIQRTQQEDSAVYLCASSLAFAGTGELFFGEGSRLTVL.

This rearrangement joins TRBV6-1 to TRBJ1-2; D might be TRBD1 (5 bases). The CDR3 has 14 residues. Germline-derived CDR1 and CDR2 are MNHNS and SASEGT. V shed 2 bases and J shed 5 bases, with 12 bases lying between them. The CDR3 DNA reads as TGTGCCAGCAGTGAACCTTTGACAGTGTATGGCTACACCTTC. The encoded protein is CASSEPLTVYGYTF.